This T cell receptor beta chain is drawn from a study of cytomegalovirus exposure and HLA in healthy donors. Vbeta (60) and Jbeta (13) primers were used in the PCR. The protocol was immunoSEQ multiplex PCR, while the TCRdb copy is restricted to in-frame clones and leaves out a portion. Among 170,000 or so clones listed, about three quarters were seen once. The germline V gene has CDR1 SGDLS and CDR2 YYNGEE. Trimming shortened V by 0 bases and J by 4 bases, and 4 bases separated the two germline ends. This CDR3 comprises 13 residues. The chain recombines TRBV9 with TRBJ2-2; D gene uncertain. This TCR derives from a woman aged 25 to 39 in good health and CMV-seropositive. Input material: PBMCs. The DNA for the CDR3 is TGTGCCAGCAGCGTAGGCAGCACCGGGGAGCTGTTTTTT. Translating gives CASSVGSTGELFF.